The source of this TCR beta chain is a study of blood T cell repertoires in COVID-19. Only in-frame clones appear in the TCRdb table, and some are missing; sequencing was by immunoSEQ multiplex PCR. Here the sample spans about 120,000 clones, 75% to 85% being singletons. V lost 4 bases to trimming and J lost 6 bases, with 12 bases between them. CDR3 length: 12 amino acids. CDR1 SQVTM and CDR2 ANQGSEA come from the germline V gene. Source material: peripheral blood. The source is a human donor in a cohort sampled during active COVID-19. V is TRBV29-1 and J is TRBJ1-1, with TRBD1 as a possible D gene (6 bases). CDR3: CSVARGSPEAFF. The CDR3 DNA is TGCAGCGTTGCGAGGGGGTCACCTGAAGCTTTCTTT.